The next 11 T cell receptor beta chains were all read from a single sample in a study of Ad26.COV2.S vaccination and SARS-CoV-2 variants. Sequencing was performed with immunoSEQ multiplex PCR; in TCRdb, only in-frame clones are kept and a portion is missing. The profile shows a few hundred thousand clones, 80% to 95% of them singletons. Treatment defined: 19 received Ad26.COV2.S at low or high dose, single or two shots; five or six received placebo; per-sample allocation not given. After the first vaccine or placebo injection, samples were drawn on day 63. The sequencing used peripheral blood, collected in a trial of Ad26.COV2.S vaccine versus placebo. The receptors were sampled from a person between 18 and 65 years old who received the Ad26.COV2.S COVID-19 vaccine or a placebo.

This chain uses TRBV6-5 with TRBJ2-7; 8 positions match TRBD1. V lost 2 bases, J lost 3 bases, and 6 bases stayed unmatched. Per germline, CDR1 MNHEY and CDR2 SVGAGI. There are 15 residues in the CDR3. The DNA of the CDR3 is TGTGCCAGCAGTTACGGACAGGGTCAGGGCTACGAGCAGTACTTC. Amino acids: CASSYGQGQGYEQYF.

This clone has a handful of counts. CDR3 sequence reads: CASSSLNGRSGYTF. CDR3 DNA sequence: TGCGCCAGCAGCTCCTTAAATGGACGGTCTGGCTACACCTTC. The rearrangement links TRBV5-1 to TRBJ1-2; D gene uncertain. This CDR3 is 14 amino acids long. Trimming removed 3 bases at V and 7 bases at J, with 16 bases between. Germline-derived CDR1 and CDR2 are SGHRS and YFSETQ. The complete variable domain, with remaining parts taken from reference TRBV5-1 and TRBJ1-2, reads KAGVTQTPRYLIKTRGQQVTLSCSPISGHRSVSWYQQTPGQGLQFLFEYFSETQRNKGNFPGRFSGRQFSNSRSEMNVSTLELGDSALYLCASSSLNGRSGYTFGSGTRLTVV.

J is TRBJ1-5 and V is TRBV28; tentatively, D is TRBD1 (6 bases). Germline-derived CDR1 and CDR2 are MDHEN and SYDVKM. V was pared by 6 bases and J by 0 bases, with 15 bases between. This CDR3 is 16 amino acids long. The CDR3 loop is CASSPGTFYSNQPQHF. CDR3 nucleotide sequence: TGTGCCAGCAGCCCCGGGACATTTTATAGCAATCAGCCCCAGCATTTT.

This chain uses TRBV24-1 with TRBJ2-3; the D gene is possibly TRBD1 (5 bases). The CDR3 sequence is 15 residues long. V shed 5 bases and J shed 4 bases, with 15 bases lying between them. CDR1 KGHDR and CDR2 SFDVKD come from the germline V gene. CDR3 protein: CATSGGHRAADTQYF. CDR3 coding DNA: TGTGCCACCAGTGGCGGACACCGGGCGGCAGATACGCAGTATTTT.

This chain uses TRBV10-1 with TRBJ2-3; the match to TRBD2 covers 7 bases. Germline lookup yields CDR1 WNHNN and CDR2 SYGVQD (reference sequence). This CDR3 has 12 amino acids. V shed 7 bases, J shed 7 bases, and the junction held 5 bases outside the gene matches. The CDR3, as DNA: TGCGCCAGCATGGGGAGGGGACATACGCAGTATTTT. Translating gives CASMGRGHTQYF.

In nucleotides, the CDR3 is TGTGCCAGCAGTGGGACCAAGACCTACAATGAGCAGTTCTTC. Protein product: CASSGTKTYNEQFF. V gene TRBV27 combines with J gene TRBJ2-1; tentatively, D is TRBD1 or TRBD2 (5 bases each). CDR1 and CDR2 (germline): MNHEY, SMNVEV (reference sequence). The length of the CDR3 is 14 residues. Trimming cost V 5 bases and J 2 bases, with 10 bases left between them.

V and J are TRBV9 and TRBJ1-1, with 9 bases lining up with TRBD1. Trimming took 0 bases from V and 3 from J; bases not matched to a gene: 9. The CDR3 spans 17 residues. Germline V gene data show CDR1 as SGDLS and CDR2 as YYNGEE. CDR3 amino acids: CASSVGGSGQGYTEAFF. Here the CDR3 DNA reads TGTGCCAGCAGCGTAGGGGGATCGGGACAGGGCTACACTGAAGCTTTCTTT.

The chain is built from TRBV2 and TRBJ1-4, with D unclear. The CDR3 sequence is 14 residues long. Per the germline V gene, CDR1 is SNHLY and CDR2 is FYNNEI. V lost 3 bases to trimming and J lost 1 base, with 6 bases between them. CDR3 coding DNA: TGTGCCAGCAGTGACAGGAGAACTAATGAAAAACTGTTTTTT. It translates to CASSDRRTNEKLFF.

The chain carries TRBV6-4 and TRBJ2-3; the D is unclear. Germline CDR1 is MRHNA and CDR2 is SNTAGT. The CDR3 runs 12 residues. V gave up 0 bases and J gave up 6 bases, with 4 bases separating them. The CDR3 reads CASSDSGDTQYF. CDR3 nucleotide sequence: TGTGCCAGCAGTGACTCGGGCGATACGCAGTATTTT.

This clone was detected only once. The rearrangement uses TRBV6-5 and TRBJ1-2; a possible D gene is TRBD1 (5 bases). Germline V gene lookup returns CDR1 MNHEY and CDR2 SVGAGI. The CDR3 consists of 13 residues. Trimming stripped 4 bases from V and 7 bases from J, with 13 bases between. The CDR3 bases are TGTGCCAGCAGTTCCGGGACTCAGGGTGGCTACACCTTC. It translates to CASSSGTQGGYTF.

The chain couples TRBV12-3 or TRBV12-4 to TRBJ2-5; tentatively, D is TRBD2 (5 bases). The V gene lost 3 bases and the J gene lost 5 bases, with 7 bases spanning the gap. The CDR3 extends over 12 amino acids. CDR3 residues: CASSFRGETQYF. The CDR3 region has the DNA TGTGCCAGCAGTTTTCGAGGGGAGACCCAGTACTTC.